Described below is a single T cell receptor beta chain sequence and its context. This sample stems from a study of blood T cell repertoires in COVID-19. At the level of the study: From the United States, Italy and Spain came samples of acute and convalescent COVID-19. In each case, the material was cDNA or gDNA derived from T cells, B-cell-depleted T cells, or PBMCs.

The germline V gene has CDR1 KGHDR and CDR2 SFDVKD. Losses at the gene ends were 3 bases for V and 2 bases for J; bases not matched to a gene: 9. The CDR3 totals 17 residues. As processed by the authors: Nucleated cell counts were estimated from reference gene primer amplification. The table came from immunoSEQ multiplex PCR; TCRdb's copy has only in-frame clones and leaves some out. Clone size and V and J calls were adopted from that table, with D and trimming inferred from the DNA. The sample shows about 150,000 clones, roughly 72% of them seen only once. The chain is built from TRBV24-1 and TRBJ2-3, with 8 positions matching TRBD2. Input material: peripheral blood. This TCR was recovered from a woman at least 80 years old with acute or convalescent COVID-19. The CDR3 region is CATSDASSGGITDTQYF. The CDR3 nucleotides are TGTGCCACCAGTGATGCTTCGTCGGGGGGGATCACAGATACGCAGTATTTT.